The rows below give T cell receptor beta chains drawn from one sample of a study of blood T cell repertoires in COVID-19. The repertoire was sequenced with immunoSEQ multiplex PCR; TCRdb's copy has only in-frame clones and lacks some. The table has more than 90,000 clones, 70% to 80% seen once. The sample comprised peripheral blood. These receptor sequences come from a man between 65 and 85 years old with acute or convalescent COVID-19. Each CDR3 is given with its conserved first and last residue. A D gene is named only where the DNA matches it firmly. For some rows the clone size is stated as once, few or many, or as a class when expanded; others skip it.

.,TRBJ1-2,TRBD1,TRBV3-1/TRBV3-2,CASSRDRRYGYTF,TGTGCCAGCAGCCGGGACAGACGCTATGGCTACACCTTC
once,TRBJ2-3,TRBD2,TRBV6-5,CASRGLAGGGDTQYF,TGTGCCAGCAGAGGACTAGCGGGAGGGGGAGATACGCAGTATTTT
.,TRBJ1-5,TRBD1,TRBV30,CAWSFSRIQGTGLRQPQHF,TGTGCCTGGAGTTTTTCTCGTATCCAAGGGACAGGATTGCGGCAGCCCCAGCATTTT
.,TRBJ2-1,TRBD1,TRBV7-6,CASSSTTGVEQFF,TGTGCCAGCAGCTCCACTACAGGGGTTGAGCAGTTCTTC
.,TRBJ2-1,TRBD1,TRBV6-5,CASSLRQGQFF,TGTGCCAGCAGCCTCCGACAGGGTCAGTTCTTC
.,TRBJ2-1,TRBD2,TRBV15,CATSRARGSGGAFYNEQFF,TGTGCCACCAGCAGAGCTAGGGGTAGCGGGGGGGCCTTCTACAATGAGCAGTTCTTC
.,TRBJ2-2,TRBD1,TRBV5-4,CASSLRQGPNTGELFF,TGTGCCAGCAGCCTGAGACAGGGACCGAACACCGGGGAGCTGTTTTTT
few,TRBJ2-2,.,TRBV18,CASSPQTASNTGELFF,TGTGCCAGCTCACCACAGACAGCGTCTAACACCGGGGAGCTGTTTTTT
.,TRBJ1-5,.,TRBV5-1,CASSFGASQPQHF,TGCGCCAGCAGCTTTGGGGCCTCCCAGCCCCAGCATTTT
.,TRBJ1-6,.,TRBV6-2/TRBV6-3,CASSYRGRSPLHF,TGTGCCAGCAGTTACAGGGGTCGATCACCCCTCCACTTT
few,TRBJ1-5,.,TRBV30,CAWSVGEINQPQHF,TGTGCCTGGAGTGTGGGAGAAATCAATCAGCCCCAGCATTTT
.,TRBJ1-4,.,TRBV30,CAWSVAGQGREKLFF,TGTGCCTGGAGTGTAGCGGGGCAGGGACGAGAAAAACTGTTTTTT
.,TRBJ2-7,.,TRBV4-1,CASSPMTGDEQYF,TGCGCCAGCAGCCCTATGACGGGGGACGAGCAGTACTTC
.,TRBJ2-7,.,TRBV28,CASSLGGQGGEQYF,TGTGCCAGCAGTTTAGGAGGTCAGGGAGGCGAGCAGTACTTC
.,TRBJ2-1,TRBD2,TRBV7-2,CASNSGGAYNEQFF,TGTGCCAGTAATAGCGGGGGGGCCTACAATGAGCAGTTCTTC
.,TRBJ2-5,.,TRBV5-6,CASSGARQETQYF,TGTGCCAGCAGCGGTGCACGGCAAGAGACCCAGTACTTC
.,TRBJ2-1,TRBD2,TRBV29-1,CSVGGGAESNEQFF,TGCAGCGTCGGCGGGGGGGCCGAGTCTAATGAGCAGTTCTTC
.,TRBJ2-6,TRBD1,TRBV19,CASSPQGVTGANVLTF,TGTGCCAGTAGTCCCCAGGGGGTCACCGGGGCCAACGTCCTGACTTTC
.,TRBJ1-2,TRBD1,TRBV2,CASSVDRRSNYGYTF,TGTGCCAGCAGCGTGGACAGGAGATCCAACTATGGCTACACCTTC
.,TRBJ1-6,TRBD1,TRBV9,CASSGTGSNSPLHF,TGTGCCAGCAGCGGGACAGGGAGTAATTCACCCCTCCACTTT
.,TRBJ1-4,.,TRBV3-1/TRBV3-2,CASSPRGEKLFF,TGTGCCAGCAGTCCAAGGGGGGAAAAACTGTTTTTT
once,TRBJ2-1,TRBD1,TRBV2,CASSRDRGVQHDEQFF,TGTGCCAGCAGTCGCGACAGGGGGGTCCAGCACGATGAGCAGTTCTTC
few,TRBJ1-5,.,TRBV19,CASSIGDYSNQPQHF,TGTGCCAGTAGTATAGGAGATTATAGCAATCAGCCCCAGCATTTT
.,TRBJ2-1,.,TRBV7-6,CASSFLTASADNEQFF,TGTGCCAGCAGCTTTCTAACTGCAAGCGCAGACAATGAGCAGTTCTTC
many,TRBJ1-2,.,TRBV4-1,CASSQDLRHYGYTF,TGCGCCAGCAGCCAAGATCTACGTCACTATGGCTACACCTTC
.,TRBJ1-6,.,TRBV11-3,CASPPRPGLDNSPLHF,TGTGCCAGCCCCCCTCGACCGGGATTGGATAATTCACCCCTCCACTTT
.,TRBJ2-1,TRBD2,TRBV15,CASQAGGAGNEQFF,TGTGCCTCCCAGGCCGGGGGGGCCGGGAATGAGCAGTTCTTC
.,TRBJ2-1,TRBD2,TRBV28,CASIGGSSYNEQFF,TGTGCCAGCATAGGCGGGAGCTCCTACAATGAGCAGTTCTTC
.,TRBJ2-1,TRBD1,TRBV12-3/TRBV12-4,CASRPDRAEQFF,TGTGCCAGCAGACCCGACAGGGCTGAGCAGTTCTTC
.,TRBJ1-4,.,TRBV12-3/TRBV12-4,CASSFASGEKLFF,TGTGCCAGCAGTTTTGCGTCCGGTGAAAAACTGTTTTTT
.,TRBJ2-7,.,TRBV19,CASSIGGNYEQYF,TGTGCCAGTAGTATTGGGGGGAACTACGAGCAGTACTTC
.,TRBJ2-4,.,TRBV6-5,CASSLTGPAKNIQYF,TGTGCCAGCAGTCTCACAGGGCCGGCCAAAAACATTCAGTACTTC
.,TRBJ2-5,TRBD2,TRBV3-1/TRBV3-2,CASSQDLGGTSGRGETQYF,TGTGCCAGCAGCCAAGATCTTGGCGGGACTAGCGGGAGGGGGGAGACCCAGTACTTC
.,TRBJ1-1,TRBD1,TRBV28,CASSLFTGVGNTEAFF,TGTGCCAGCAGTTTATTTACAGGGGTGGGGAACACTGAAGCTTTCTTT
once,TRBJ2-7,TRBD2,TRBV6-5,CATPGLAGGTYEQYF,TGTGCCACTCCCGGACTAGCGGGGGGGACCTACGAGCAGTACTTC
.,TRBJ2-3,TRBD2,TRBV19,CASKRLAGDVDTQYF,TGTGCCAGTAAGAGACTAGCGGGAGACGTAGATACGCAGTATTTT
.,TRBJ1-5,.,TRBV5-4,CASSSPNQPQHF,TGTGCCAGCAGCTCCCCGAATCAGCCCCAGCATTTT
.,TRBJ1-1,.,TRBV6-5,CASSYSHGREAFF,TGTGCCAGCAGTTACTCGCATGGGAGGGAAGCTTTCTTT
.,TRBJ2-5,.,TRBV29-1,CSVVELQETQYF,TGCAGCGTTGTTGAACTACAAGAGACCCAGTACTTC
.,TRBJ2-7,TRBD1,TRBV5-6,CASRVGQGGEQYF,TGTGCCAGCAGAGTCGGACAGGGTGGCGAGCAGTACTTC
.,TRBJ2-7,TRBD1,TRBV19,CASRESPGQGYEQYF,TGTGCCAGTAGGGAATCCCCGGGACAGGGCTACGAGCAGTACTTC
.,TRBJ1-5,TRBD1,TRBV9,CASSGGTGVNQPQHF,TGTGCCAGCAGCGGAGGGACAGGGGTTAACCAGCCCCAGCATTTT
once,TRBJ2-3,.,TRBV24-1,CATSGGGASTDTQYF,TGTGCCACCAGTGGTGGCGGAGCTAGCACAGATACGCAGTATTTT
.,TRBJ1-1,.,TRBV11-3,CASSPSGAGDTEAFF,TGTGCCAGCAGCCCGAGTGGGGCTGGTGACACTGAAGCTTTCTTT
.,TRBJ2-6,.,TRBV5-1,CASSLDTNQGLNNVLTF,TGCGCCAGCAGCTTGGACACCAACCAAGGACTGAACAACGTCCTGACTTTC
once,TRBJ2-2,TRBD1,TRBV30,CAFRTGFNTGELFF,TGTGCCTTTCGGACAGGATTTAACACCGGGGAGCTGTTTTTT
.,TRBJ2-2,TRBD2,TRBV5-6,CASSQGLETGELFF,TGTGCCAGCAGCCAGGGACTAGAAACCGGGGAGCTGTTTTTT
.,TRBJ2-1,.,TRBV21-1,CASSERNRERIVNEQFF,TGTGCCAGCAGCGAAAGGAACAGGGAAAGGATCGTCAATGAGCAGTTCTTC
.,TRBJ2-5,TRBD2,TRBV28,CASSPGLAGGMETQYF,TGTGCCAGCAGTCCGGGACTAGCGGGAGGAATGGAGACCCAGTACTTC
.,TRBJ1-1,TRBD1,TRBV5-1,CASSEGQISFGTEAFF,TGCGCCAGCAGCGAGGGACAGATTAGCTTCGGGACTGAAGCTTTCTTT
once,TRBJ1-2,TRBD1,TRBV4-3,CASRGGQGASNYGYTF,TGCGCCAGCCGAGGGGGACAGGGGGCTTCAAACTATGGCTACACCTTC
.,TRBJ1-5,TRBD1,TRBV7-9,CASSLRGDRGEPQHF,TGTGCCAGCAGCTTGCGGGGGGACAGAGGTGAGCCCCAGCATTTT
.,TRBJ1-2,TRBD1,TRBV4-1,CASSQVITGGSADGYTF,TGCGCCAGCAGCCAGGTAATAACAGGGGGCTCCGCTGATGGCTACACCTTC
.,TRBJ2-3,TRBD1,TRBV30,CAWSRDRGVSTDTQYF,TGTGCCTGGAGTAGGGACAGGGGGGTTAGCACAGATACGCAGTATTTT
.,TRBJ1-6,.,TRBV30,CAWGRVYNSPLHF,TGTGCCTGGGGGAGGGTATATAATTCACCCCTCCACTTT
.,TRBJ2-7,TRBD1,TRBV9,CASSGQGAEQYF,TGTGCCAGCAGCGGACAGGGTGCCGAGCAGTACTTC
.,TRBJ2-2,TRBD2,TRBV19,CASSMWRGAKESTGELFF,TGTGCCAGTAGTATGTGGCGGGGGGCCAAGGAGAGCACCGGGGAGCTGTTTTTT
.,TRBJ2-1,.,TRBV5-1,CASSENRGEQFF,TGCGCCAGCAGCGAGAACCGAGGTGAGCAGTTCTTC
.,TRBJ2-7,.,TRBV2,CASRPWDSEQYF,TGTGCCAGCAGGCCATGGGACTCTGAGCAGTACTTC
.,TRBJ1-2,TRBD1,TRBV18,CASSLSWDRGDGYTF,TGTGCCAGCTCACTTTCTTGGGACAGGGGAGATGGCTACACCTTC